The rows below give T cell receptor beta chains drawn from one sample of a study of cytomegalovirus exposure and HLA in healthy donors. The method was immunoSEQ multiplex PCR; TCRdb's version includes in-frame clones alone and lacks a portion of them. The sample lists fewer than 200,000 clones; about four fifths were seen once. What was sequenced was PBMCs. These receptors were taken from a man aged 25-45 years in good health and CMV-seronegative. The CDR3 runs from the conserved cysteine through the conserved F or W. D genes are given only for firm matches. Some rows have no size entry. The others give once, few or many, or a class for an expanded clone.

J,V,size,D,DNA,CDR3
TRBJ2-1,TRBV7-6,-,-,TGTGCCAGCAGCTTAGCTTATAGCGCGGACAATGAGCAGTTCTTC,CASSLAYSADNEQFF
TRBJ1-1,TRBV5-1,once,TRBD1,TGCGCCAGCAGCCCCGGACAGGGGAGGGGCACTGAAGCTTTCTTT,CASSPGQGRGTEAFF
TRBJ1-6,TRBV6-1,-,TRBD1,TGTGCCAGCAGCGAAGACAGGGGACGTTCACCCCTCCACTTT,CASSEDRGRSPLHF
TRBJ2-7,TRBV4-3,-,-,TGCGCCAGCAGCCAAGGGTCCGGGATTCTTTCCTACGAGCAGTACTTC,CASSQGSGILSYEQYF
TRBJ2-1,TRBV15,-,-,TGCGCCACCAGCAGAGGGCAGGGGACCTACAATGAGCAGTTCTTC,CATSRGQGTYNEQFF
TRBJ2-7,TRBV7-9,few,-,TGTGCCAGCAGCTTAGAGGGAGGGGGCTACGAGCAGTACTTC,CASSLEGGGYEQYF
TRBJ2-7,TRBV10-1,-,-,TGCGTCAGCAGTGAGTCGTTCGGGAGAGGTGAGCAGTACTTC,CVSSESFGRGEQYF
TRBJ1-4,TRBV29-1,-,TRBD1,TGCAGCGCTGGACAGGGAGCGGATGAAAAACTGTTTTTT,CSAGQGADEKLFF
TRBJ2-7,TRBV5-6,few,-,TGTGCCAGCAGCTTGGCCTTGGGGAGAGGGGGAATACACGAGCAGTACTTC,CASSLALGRGGIHEQYF
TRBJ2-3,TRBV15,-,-,TGTGCCACCAGCAGAGCCCCGAGACTAACCCACCTTAGCACAGATACGCAGTATTTT,CATSRAPRLTHLSTDTQYF
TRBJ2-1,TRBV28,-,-,TGTGCCAGCATTAACATTCTAATGGGCAGGCCCGTCGACAATGAGCAGTTCTTC,CASINILMGRPVDNEQFF
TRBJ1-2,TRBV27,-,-,TGTGCCAGCAGGGACCTAGGGGGTGGCTACACCTTC,CASRDLGGGYTF
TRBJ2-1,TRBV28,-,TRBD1,TGTGCCAGCAGTTACAGGGGATTCGTTGACAATGAGCAGTTCTTC,CASSYRGFVDNEQFF
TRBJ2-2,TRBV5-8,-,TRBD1,TGTGCCAGCAGCCGAGGGACAGCGAACACCGGGGAGCTGTTTTTT,CASSRGTANTGELFF
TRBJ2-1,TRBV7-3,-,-,TGTGCCAGCAGCTTAAGGACGGCGGGTGGGGAGCAGTTCTTC,CASSLRTAGGEQFF
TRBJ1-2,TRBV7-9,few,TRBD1,TGTGCCAGCAGCCCGTCGACAGGGCGCTACACCTTC,CASSPSTGRYTF
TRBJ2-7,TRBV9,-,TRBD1,TGTGCCAGCAGCGGAGAAGGACAGGGGAGCGAGCAGTACTTC,CASSGEGQGSEQYF